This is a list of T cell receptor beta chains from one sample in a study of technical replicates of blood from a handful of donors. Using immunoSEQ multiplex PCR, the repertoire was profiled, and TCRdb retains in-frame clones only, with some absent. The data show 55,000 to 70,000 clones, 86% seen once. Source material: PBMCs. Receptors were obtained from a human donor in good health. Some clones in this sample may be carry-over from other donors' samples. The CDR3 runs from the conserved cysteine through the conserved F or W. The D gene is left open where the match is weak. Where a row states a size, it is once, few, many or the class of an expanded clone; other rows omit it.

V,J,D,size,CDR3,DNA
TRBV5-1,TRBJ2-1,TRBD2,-,CASSLGLHNEQFF,TGCGCCAGCAGCCTGGGACTACACAATGAGCAGTTCTTC
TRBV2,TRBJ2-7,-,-,CASTQQQGLNEQYF,TGTGCCAGCACACAACAACAGGGATTAAACGAGCAGTACTTC
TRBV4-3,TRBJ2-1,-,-,CASSQDQTTGGEQFF,TGCGCCAGCAGCCAAGATCAGACGACGGGTGGTGAGCAGTTCTTC
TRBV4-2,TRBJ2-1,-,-,CASSQVSDEQFF,TGTGCCAGCAGCCAAGTGTCGGATGAGCAGTTCTTC
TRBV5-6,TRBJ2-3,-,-,CASSYDRMTTDTQYF,TGTGCCAGCAGCTATGACAGGATGACCACAGATACGCAGTATTTT
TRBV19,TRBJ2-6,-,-,CASSIIELSPSGANVLTF,TGTGCCAGTAGTATTATAGAATTGAGTCCCTCTGGGGCCAACGTCCTGACTTTC
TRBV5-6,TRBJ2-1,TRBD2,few,CASSPLGAGGEDNEQFF,TGTGCCAGCAGCCCGCTCGGAGCGGGGGGGGAGGACAATGAGCAGTTCTTC
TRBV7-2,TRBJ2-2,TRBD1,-,CASSSTGAGELFF,TGTGCCAGCAGCTCTACAGGGGCCGGGGAGCTGTTTTTT
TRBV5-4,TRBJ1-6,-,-,CASQGLGNSPLHF,TGTGCCAGCCAGGGCCTCGGTAATTCACCCCTCCACTTT
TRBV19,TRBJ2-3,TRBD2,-,CASTSVELTDTQYF,TGTGCCAGCACTAGCGTTGAACTCACAGATACGCAGTATTTT
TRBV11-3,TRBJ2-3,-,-,CASSLGGRTSTDTQYF,TGTGCCAGCAGCTTAGGTGGTAGGACTTCCACAGATACGCAGTATTTT
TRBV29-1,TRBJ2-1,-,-,CSVEGPGKFESYNEQFF,TGCAGCGTTGAGGGGCCAGGGAAATTCGAGTCCTACAATGAGCAGTTCTTC
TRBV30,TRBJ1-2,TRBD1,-,CAWSSGQGGGYTF,TGTGCCTGGAGTTCCGGACAGGGAGGTGGCTACACCTTC
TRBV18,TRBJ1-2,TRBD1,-,CASSPITGGDAGYTF,TGTGCCAGCTCACCAATCACAGGGGGAGATGCTGGCTACACCTTC
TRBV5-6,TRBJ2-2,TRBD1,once,CASSQRTGLNTGELFF,TGTGCCAGCAGCCAAAGGACAGGACTGAACACCGGGGAGCTGTTTTTT
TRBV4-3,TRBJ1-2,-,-,CASSQADRLRGYTF,TGCGCCAGCAGCCAAGCCGACAGGCTTCGAGGCTACACCTTC
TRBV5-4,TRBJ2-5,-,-,CASTLWGRPQETQYF,TGTGCCAGCACCCTCTGGGGCAGGCCGCAAGAGACCCAGTACTTC
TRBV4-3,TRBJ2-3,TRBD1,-,CASSQDGQGWGTDTQYF,TGCGCCAGCAGCCAAGATGGACAGGGATGGGGCACAGATACGCAGTATTTT
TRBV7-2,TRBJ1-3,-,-,CASSLGASGAGNTIYF,TGTGCCAGCAGCTTAGGGGCGTCAGGGGCAGGAAACACCATATATTTT
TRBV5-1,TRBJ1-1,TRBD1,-,CASSTGQRNTEAFF,TGCGCCAGCAGCACGGGACAGAGGAACACTGAAGCTTTCTTT
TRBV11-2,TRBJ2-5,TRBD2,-,CASSLGLAGVETQYF,TGTGCCAGCAGCTTAGGACTAGCGGGAGTAGAGACCCAGTACTTC
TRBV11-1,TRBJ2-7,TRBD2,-,CASRLTSGSSYEQYF,TGTGCCAGCAGACTGACTAGCGGGAGCTCCTACGAGCAGTACTTC
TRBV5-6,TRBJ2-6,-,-,CASSPPGSRSGANVLTF,TGTGCCAGCAGCCCCCCCGGGTCCCGCTCTGGGGCCAACGTCCTGACTTTC
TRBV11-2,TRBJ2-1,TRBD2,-,CASRPGLAGTAEQFF,TGTGCCAGCAGGCCGGGACTAGCGGGGACGGCAGAGCAGTTCTTC
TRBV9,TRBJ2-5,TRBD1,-,CASSVGQGAETQYF,TGTGCCAGCAGCGTGGGACAGGGGGCCGAGACCCAGTACTTC
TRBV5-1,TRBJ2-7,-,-,CASSWDSRGEQYF,TGCGCCAGCAGCTGGGACTCTCGGGGGGAGCAGTACTTC
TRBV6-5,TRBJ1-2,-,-,CASSVGGELSGYTF,TGTGCCAGCAGCGTCGGCGGGGAGCTGAGTGGCTACACCTTC
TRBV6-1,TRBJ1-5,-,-,CASSEGEAGHQPQHF,TGTGCCAGCAGTGAAGGGGAGGCAGGGCATCAGCCCCAGCATTTT
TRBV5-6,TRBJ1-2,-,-,CASSLYAGRDYGYTF,TGTGCCAGCAGCTTGTATGCGGGCCGCGACTATGGCTACACCTTC
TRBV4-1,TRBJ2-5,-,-,CASSQGDSIYGETQYF,TGCGCCAGCAGCCAAGGTGACTCTATCTACGGGGAGACCCAGTACTTC
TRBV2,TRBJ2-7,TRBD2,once,CASDRVPGLDEQYF,TGTGCCAGCGATAGGGTCCCGGGACTAGACGAGCAGTACTTC
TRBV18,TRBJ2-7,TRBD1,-,CASSPPDRTAYEQYF,TGTGCCAGCTCACCTCCGGACAGGACCGCATACGAGCAGTACTTC
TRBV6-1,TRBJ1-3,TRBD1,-,CASSDPGGYTIYF,TGTGCCAGCAGTGATCCAGGGGGATACACCATATATTTT
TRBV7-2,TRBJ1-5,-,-,CASSQEGGQPQHF,TGTGCCAGCAGCCAGGAGGGCGGCCAGCCCCAGCATTTT
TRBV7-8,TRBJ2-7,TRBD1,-,CASSLKTGGDYEQYF,TGTGCCAGCAGCTTAAAGACAGGGGGCGACTACGAGCAGTACTTC
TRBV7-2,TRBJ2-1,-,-,CASSFEPAYNEQFF,TGTGCCAGCAGCTTTGAGCCTGCCTACAATGAGCAGTTCTTC
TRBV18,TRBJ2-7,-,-,CASSPAAGGSYEQYF,TGTGCCAGCTCACCGGCGGCAGGAGGCTCCTACGAGCAGTACTTC
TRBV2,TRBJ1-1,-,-,CASSLNRNTEAFF,TGTGCCAGCAGCCTAAACAGGAACACTGAAGCTTTCTTT
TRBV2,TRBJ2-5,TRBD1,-,CASREDRDLETQYF,TGTGCCAGCAGGGAAGACAGGGATTTGGAGACCCAGTACTTC
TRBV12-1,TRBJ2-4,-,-,CASSSDYGQIKNIQYF,TGTGCCAGCAGCTCCGATTACGGACAGATTAAAAACATTCAGTACTTC
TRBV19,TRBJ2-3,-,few,CASSPGTLGDTQYF,TGTGCCAGTAGCCCTGGGACTCTTGGGGATACGCAGTATTTT
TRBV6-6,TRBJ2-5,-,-,CASSYVRAGETQYF,TGTGCCAGCAGTTATGTCAGGGCAGGAGAGACCCAGTACTTC
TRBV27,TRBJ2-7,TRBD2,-,CASRGTSGFYSYEQYF,TGTGCCAGCAGGGGGACTAGCGGGTTCTACTCCTACGAGCAGTACTTC
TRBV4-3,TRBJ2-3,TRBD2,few,CASSTAGKLDTQYF,TGCGCCAGCAGCACAGCGGGGAAGCTAGATACGCAGTATTTT
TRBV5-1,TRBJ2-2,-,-,CASSYSPGLSTGELFF,TGCGCCAGCAGTTATTCTCCGGGACTCTCGACCGGGGAGCTGTTTTTT
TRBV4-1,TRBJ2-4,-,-,CASSQGVQGSLAKNIQYF,TGCGCCAGCAGCCAAGGGGTACAGGGTTCTCTCGCCAAAAACATTCAGTACTTC
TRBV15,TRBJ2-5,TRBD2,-,CATSVPNGGVETQYF,TGTGCCACCAGCGTACCTAATGGGGGGGTAGAGACCCAGTACTTC
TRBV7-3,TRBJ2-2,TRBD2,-,CASSLPTSGDHTGELFF,TGTGCCAGCAGCTTGCCGACTAGCGGGGATCACACCGGGGAGCTGTTTTTT
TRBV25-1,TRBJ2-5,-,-,CASSDPGETQYF,TGTGCCAGCAGTGACCCAGGAGAGACCCAGTACTTC
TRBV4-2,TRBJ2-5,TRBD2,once,CASSQVSGVQETQYF,TGTGCCAGCAGCCAAGTTAGCGGGGTACAAGAGACCCAGTACTTC
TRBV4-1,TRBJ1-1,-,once,CASSQFQGISEAFF,TGCGCCAGCAGCCAATTCCAGGGGATCTCTGAAGCTTTCTTT
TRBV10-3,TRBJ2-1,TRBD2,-,CAITASGGNNEQFF,TGTGCCATCACGGCTAGCGGGGGGAACAATGAGCAGTTCTTC
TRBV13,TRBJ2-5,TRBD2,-,CASSLVGLAGIQETQYF,TGTGCCAGCAGCTTAGTGGGGTTAGCGGGGATCCAAGAGACCCAGTACTTC
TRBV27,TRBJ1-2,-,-,CASAAGGTGVHVYGYTF,TGTGCCAGCGCAGCGGGGGGCACGGGGGTCCATGTCTATGGCTACACCTTC
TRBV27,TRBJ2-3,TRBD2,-,CASKISGPGPDTQYF,TGTGCCAGCAAAATTAGCGGGCCCGGGCCAGATACGCAGTATTTT